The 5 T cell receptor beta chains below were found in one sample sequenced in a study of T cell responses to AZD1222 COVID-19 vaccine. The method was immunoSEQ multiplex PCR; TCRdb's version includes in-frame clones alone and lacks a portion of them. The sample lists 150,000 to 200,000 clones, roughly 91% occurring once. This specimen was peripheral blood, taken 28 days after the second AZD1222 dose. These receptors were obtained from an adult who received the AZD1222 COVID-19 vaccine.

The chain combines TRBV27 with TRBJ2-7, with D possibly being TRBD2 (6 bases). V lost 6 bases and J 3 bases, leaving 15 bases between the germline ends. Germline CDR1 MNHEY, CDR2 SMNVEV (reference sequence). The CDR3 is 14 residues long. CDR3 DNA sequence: TGTGCCAGCAGCCACGGGGGTATCGACTACGAGCAGTACTTC. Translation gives CASSHGGIDYEQYF.

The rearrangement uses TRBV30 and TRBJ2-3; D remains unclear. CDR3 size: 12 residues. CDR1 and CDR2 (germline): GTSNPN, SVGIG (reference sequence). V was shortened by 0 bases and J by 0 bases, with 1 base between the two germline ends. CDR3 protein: CAWSVSTDTQYF. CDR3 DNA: TGTGCCTGGAGTGTGAGCACAGATACGCAGTATTTT.

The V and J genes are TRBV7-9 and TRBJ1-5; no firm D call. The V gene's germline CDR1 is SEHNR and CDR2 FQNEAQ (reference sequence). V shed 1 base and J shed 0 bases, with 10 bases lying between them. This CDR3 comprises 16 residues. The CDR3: CASSLGHTDSNQPQHF. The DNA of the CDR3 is TGTGCCAGCAGCTTAGGACACACTGATAGCAATCAGCCCCAGCATTTT. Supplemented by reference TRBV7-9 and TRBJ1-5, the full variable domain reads DTGVSQNPRHKITKRGQNVTFRCDPISEHNRLYWYRQTLGQGPEFLTYFQNEAQLEKSRLLSDRFSAERPKGSFSTLEIQRTEQGDSAMYLCASSLGHTDSNQPQHFGDGTRLSIL.

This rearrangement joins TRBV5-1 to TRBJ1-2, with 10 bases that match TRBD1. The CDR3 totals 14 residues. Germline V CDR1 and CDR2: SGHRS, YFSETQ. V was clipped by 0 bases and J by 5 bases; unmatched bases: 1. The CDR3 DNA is TGCGCCAGCAGCTTGGGACAGGGGGCATATGGCTACACCTTC. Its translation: CASSLGQGAYGYTF.

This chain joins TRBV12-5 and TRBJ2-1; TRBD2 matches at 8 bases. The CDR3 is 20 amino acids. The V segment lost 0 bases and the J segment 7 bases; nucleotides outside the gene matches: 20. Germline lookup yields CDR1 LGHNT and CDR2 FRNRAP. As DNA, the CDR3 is TGTGCTAGTGGTTTGGTAACGACCTACGGCGGGGGGCCTGAGTTAAATGAGCAGTTCTTC. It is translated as CASGLVTTYGGGPELNEQFF.